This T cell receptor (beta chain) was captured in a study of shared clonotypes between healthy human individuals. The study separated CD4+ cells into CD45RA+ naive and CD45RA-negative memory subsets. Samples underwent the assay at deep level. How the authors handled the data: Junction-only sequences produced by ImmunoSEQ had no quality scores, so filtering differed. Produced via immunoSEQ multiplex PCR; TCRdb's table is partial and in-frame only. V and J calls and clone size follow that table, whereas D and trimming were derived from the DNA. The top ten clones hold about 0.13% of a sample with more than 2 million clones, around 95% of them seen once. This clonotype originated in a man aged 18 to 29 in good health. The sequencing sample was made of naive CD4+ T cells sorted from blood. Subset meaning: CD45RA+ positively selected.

This chain's CDR3 is CASETGRNEKLFF. The CDR3 bases are TGTGCCAGCGAGACAGGGAGGAATGAAAAACTGTTTTTT. This chain links TRBV28 with TRBJ1-4; 7 bases agree with TRBD1. The trim removed 8 bases at V and 5 bases at J, leaving 5 bases unmatched. The CDR3 covers 13 residues. Looked up from germline, CDR1 is MDHEN and CDR2 is SYDVKM.